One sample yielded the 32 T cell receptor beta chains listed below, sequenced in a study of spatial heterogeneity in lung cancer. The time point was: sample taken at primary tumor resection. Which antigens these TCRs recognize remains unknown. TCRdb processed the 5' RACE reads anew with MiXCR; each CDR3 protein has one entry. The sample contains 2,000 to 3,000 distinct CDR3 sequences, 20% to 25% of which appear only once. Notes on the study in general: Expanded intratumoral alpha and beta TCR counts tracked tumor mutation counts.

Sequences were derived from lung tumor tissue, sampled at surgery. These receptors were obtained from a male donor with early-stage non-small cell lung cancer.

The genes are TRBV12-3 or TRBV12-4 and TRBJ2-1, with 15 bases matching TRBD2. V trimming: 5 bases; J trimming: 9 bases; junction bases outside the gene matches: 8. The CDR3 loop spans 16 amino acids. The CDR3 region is CASSPAGLAGGGEQFF. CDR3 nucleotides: TGTGCCAGCAGTCCCGCTGGACTAGCGGGGGGGGGTGAGCAGTTCTTC.

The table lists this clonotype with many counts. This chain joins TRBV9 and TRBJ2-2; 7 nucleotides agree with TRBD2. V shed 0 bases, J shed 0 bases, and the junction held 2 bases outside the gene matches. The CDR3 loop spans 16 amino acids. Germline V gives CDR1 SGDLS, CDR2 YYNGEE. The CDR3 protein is CASSVERGSNTGELFF. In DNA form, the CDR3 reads TGTGCCAGCAGCGTAGAGCGGGGTTCGAACACCGGGGAGCTGTTTTTT.

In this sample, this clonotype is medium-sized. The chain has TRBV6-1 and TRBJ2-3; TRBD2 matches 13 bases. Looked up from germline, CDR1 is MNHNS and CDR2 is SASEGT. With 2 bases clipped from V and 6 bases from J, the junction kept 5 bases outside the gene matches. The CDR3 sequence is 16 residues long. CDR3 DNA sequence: TGTGCCAGCAGTGAACAAAGGACTAGCGGGGGTGATACGCAGTATTTT. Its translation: CASSEQRTSGGDTQYF.

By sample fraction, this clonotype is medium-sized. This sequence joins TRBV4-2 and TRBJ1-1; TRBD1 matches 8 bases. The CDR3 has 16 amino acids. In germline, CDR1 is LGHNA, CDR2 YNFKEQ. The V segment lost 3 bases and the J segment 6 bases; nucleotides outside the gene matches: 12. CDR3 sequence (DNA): TGTGCCAGCAGCCAGGGCAGGGACAGGCTTATCCCTGAAGCTTTCTTT. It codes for CASSQGRDRLIPEAFF.

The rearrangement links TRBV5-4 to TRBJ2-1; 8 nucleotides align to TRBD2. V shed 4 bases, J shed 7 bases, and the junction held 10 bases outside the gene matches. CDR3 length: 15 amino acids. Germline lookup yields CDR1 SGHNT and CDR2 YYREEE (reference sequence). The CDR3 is CASSVQRGWVNEQFF. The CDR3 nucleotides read TGTGCCAGCAGCGTCCAGCGGGGGTGGGTGAATGAGCAGTTCTTC.

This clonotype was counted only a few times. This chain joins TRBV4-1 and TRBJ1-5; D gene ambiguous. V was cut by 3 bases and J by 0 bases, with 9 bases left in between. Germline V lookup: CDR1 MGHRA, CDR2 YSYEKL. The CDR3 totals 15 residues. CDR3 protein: CASSHTWDSNQPQHF. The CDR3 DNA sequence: TGCGCCAGCAGCCATACCTGGGATAGCAATCAGCCCCAGCATTTT.

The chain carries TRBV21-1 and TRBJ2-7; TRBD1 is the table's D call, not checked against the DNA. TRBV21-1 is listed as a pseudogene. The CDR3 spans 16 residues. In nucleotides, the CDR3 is TGTGCCAGCAGCCCGCAAGGACAGGGCTTCGTATACGAGCAGTACTTC. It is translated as CASSPQGQGFVYEQYF.

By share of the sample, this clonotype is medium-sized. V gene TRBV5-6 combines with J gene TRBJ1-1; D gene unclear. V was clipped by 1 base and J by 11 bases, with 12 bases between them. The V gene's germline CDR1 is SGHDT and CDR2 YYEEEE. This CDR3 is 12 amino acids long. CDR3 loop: CASSLRTYEAFF. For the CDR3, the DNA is TGTGCCAGCAGCTTGAGGACCTACGAGGCTTTCTTT. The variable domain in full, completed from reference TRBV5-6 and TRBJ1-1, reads DAGVTQSPTHLIKTRGQQVTLRCSPKSGHDTVSWYQQALGQGPQFIFQYYEEEERQRGNFPDRFSGHQFPNYSSELNVNALLLGDSALYLCASSLRTYEAFFGQGTRLTVV.

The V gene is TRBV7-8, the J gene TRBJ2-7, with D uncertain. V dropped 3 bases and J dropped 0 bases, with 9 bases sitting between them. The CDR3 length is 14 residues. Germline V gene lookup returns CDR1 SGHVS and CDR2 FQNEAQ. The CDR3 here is CASSFSAHSYEQYF. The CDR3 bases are TGTGCCAGCAGCTTTTCAGCCCACTCCTACGAGCAGTACTTC.

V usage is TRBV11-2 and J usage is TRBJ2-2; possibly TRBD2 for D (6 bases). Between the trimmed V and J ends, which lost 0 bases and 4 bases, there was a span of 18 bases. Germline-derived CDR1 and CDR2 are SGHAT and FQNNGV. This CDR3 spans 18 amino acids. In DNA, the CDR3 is TGTGCCAGCAGCTTAGATCTCGGGGTAGCGGAATTCACCGGGGAGCTGTTTTTT. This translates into CASSLDLGVAEFTGELFF.

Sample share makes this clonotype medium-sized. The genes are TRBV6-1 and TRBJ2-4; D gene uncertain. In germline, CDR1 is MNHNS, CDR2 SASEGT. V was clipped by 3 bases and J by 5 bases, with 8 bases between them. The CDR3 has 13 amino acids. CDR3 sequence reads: CASSEWTENIQYF. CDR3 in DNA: TGTGCCAGCAGTGAGTGGACCGAAAACATTCAGTACTTC.

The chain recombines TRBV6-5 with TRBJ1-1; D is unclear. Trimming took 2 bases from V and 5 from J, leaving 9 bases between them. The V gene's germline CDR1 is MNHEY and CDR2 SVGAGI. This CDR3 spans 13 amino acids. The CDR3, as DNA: TGTGCCAGCAGTTACAAGGGAGGAACTGAAGCTTTCTTT. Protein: CASSYKGGTEAFF.

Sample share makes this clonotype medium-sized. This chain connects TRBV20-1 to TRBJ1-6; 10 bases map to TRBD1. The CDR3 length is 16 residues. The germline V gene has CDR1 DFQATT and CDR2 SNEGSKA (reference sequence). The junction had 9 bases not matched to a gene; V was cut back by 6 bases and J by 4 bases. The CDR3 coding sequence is TGCAGTGCATGGGACAGGGGACCCCATTATAATTCACCCCTCCACTTT. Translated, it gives CSAWDRGPHYNSPLHF.

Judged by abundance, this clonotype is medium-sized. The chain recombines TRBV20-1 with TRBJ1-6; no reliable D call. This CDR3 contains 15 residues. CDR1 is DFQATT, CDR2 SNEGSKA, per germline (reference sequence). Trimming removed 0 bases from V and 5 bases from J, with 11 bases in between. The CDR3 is CSARDGRFHNSPLHF. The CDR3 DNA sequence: TGCAGTGCTAGAGATGGACGTTTCCATAATTCACCCCTCCACTTT.

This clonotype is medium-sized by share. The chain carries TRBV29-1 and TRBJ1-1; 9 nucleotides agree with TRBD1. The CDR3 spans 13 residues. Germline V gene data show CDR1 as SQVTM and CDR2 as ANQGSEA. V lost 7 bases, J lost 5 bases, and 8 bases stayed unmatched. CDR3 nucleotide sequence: TGCAGCGGCTATAGACAGGGGGGTACTGAAGCTTTCTTT. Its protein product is CSGYRQGGTEAFF.

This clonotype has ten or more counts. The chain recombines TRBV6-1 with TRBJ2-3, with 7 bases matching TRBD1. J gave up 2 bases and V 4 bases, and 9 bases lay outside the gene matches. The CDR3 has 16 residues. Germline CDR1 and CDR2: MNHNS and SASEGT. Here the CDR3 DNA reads TGTGCCAGCAGTGGACCGGGACAGCATTTCACAGATACGCAGTATTTT. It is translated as CASSGPGQHFTDTQYF.

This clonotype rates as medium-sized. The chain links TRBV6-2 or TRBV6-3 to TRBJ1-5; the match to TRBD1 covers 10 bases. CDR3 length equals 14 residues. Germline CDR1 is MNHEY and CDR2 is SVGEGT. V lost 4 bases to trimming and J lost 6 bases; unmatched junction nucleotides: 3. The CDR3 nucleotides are TGTGCCAGCAGTTCCGGGACAGGGGTTCAGCCCCAGCATTTT. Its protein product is CASSSGTGVQPQHF.

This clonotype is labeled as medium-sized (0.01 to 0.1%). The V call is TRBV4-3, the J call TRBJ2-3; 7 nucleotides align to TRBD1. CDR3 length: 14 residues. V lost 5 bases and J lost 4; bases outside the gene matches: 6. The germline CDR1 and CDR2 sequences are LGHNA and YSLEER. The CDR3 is CASSKQGRADTQYF. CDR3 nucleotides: TGCGCCAGCAGCAAACAGGGGAGAGCAGATACGCAGTATTTT.

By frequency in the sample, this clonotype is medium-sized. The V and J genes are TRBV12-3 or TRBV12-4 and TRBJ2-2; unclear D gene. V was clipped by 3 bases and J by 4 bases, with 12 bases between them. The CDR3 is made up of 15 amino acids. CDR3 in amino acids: CASSFGLIVTGELFF. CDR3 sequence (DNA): TGTGCCAGCAGTTTTGGTTTAATAGTCACCGGGGAGCTGTTTTTT.

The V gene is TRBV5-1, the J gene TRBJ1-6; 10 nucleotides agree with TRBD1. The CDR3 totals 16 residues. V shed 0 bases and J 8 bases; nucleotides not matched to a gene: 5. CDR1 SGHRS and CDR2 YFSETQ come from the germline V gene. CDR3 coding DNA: TGCGCCAGCAGCTTGGTGGGACAGGGGTCTGATTCACCCCTCCACTTT. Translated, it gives CASSLVGQGSDSPLHF.

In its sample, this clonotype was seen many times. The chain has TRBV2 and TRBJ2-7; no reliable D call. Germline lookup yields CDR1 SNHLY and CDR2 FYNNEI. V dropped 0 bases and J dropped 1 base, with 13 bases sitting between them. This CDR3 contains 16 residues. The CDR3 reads CASSEALKAQSYEQYF. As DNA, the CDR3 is TGTGCCAGCAGTGAAGCGCTAAAGGCACAGTCCTACGAGCAGTACTTC.

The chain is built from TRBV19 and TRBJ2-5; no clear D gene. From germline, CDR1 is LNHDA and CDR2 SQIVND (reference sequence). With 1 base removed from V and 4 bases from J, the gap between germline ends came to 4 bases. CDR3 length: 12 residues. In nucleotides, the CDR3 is TGTGCCAGTAGTATAGCCGGAGAGACCCAGTACTTC. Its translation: CASSIAGETQYF. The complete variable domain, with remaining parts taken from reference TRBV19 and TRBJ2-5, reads DGGITQSPKYLFRKEGQNVTLSCEQNLNHDAMYWYRQDPGQGLRLIYYSQIVNDFQKGDIAEGYSVSREKKESFPLTVTSAQKNPTAFYLCASSIAGETQYFGPGTRLLVL.

As DNA, the CDR3 is TGTGCCAGCAGTTTAGAAGTGACAGACGAGCAGTACTTC. It is translated as CASSLEVTDEQYF. This chain connects TRBV12-3 or TRBV12-4 to TRBJ2-7; tentatively, D is TRBD1 (5 bases). The CDR3 consists of 13 residues. The V and J ends lost 1 base and 5 bases respectively, with 9 bases between them.

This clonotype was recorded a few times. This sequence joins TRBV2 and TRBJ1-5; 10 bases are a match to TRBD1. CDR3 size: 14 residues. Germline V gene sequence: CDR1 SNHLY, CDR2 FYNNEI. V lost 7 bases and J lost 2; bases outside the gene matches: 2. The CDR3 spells CASMDRGGNQPQHF. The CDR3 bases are TGTGCCAGCATGGACAGGGGGGGCAATCAGCCCCAGCATTTT.

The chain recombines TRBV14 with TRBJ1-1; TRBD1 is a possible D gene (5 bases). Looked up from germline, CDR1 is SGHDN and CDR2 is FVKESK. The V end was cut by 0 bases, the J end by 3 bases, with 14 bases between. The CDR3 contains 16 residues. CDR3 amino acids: CASSQDGAGQHTEAFF. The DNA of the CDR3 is TGTGCCAGCAGCCAAGATGGAGCAGGGCAGCACACTGAAGCTTTCTTT.

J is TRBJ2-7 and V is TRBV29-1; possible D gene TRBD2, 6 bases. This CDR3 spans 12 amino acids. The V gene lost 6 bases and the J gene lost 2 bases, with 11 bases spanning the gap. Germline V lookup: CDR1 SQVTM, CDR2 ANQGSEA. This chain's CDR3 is CSVREFPYEQYF. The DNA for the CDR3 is TGCAGCGTCCGGGAGTTTCCCTACGAGCAGTACTTC.

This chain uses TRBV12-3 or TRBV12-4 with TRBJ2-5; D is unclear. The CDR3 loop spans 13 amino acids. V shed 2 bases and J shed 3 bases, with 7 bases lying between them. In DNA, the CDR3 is TGTGCCAGCAGTTTAAGGCAGGAAGAGACCCAGTACTTC. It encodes CASSLRQEETQYF.

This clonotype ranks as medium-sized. DNA of the CDR3: TGTGCCACCGGTGGAGGACAGGGGACAGATACGCAGTATTTT. Amino acid sequence: CATGGGQGTDTQYF. The gene calls are TRBV24-1 and TRBJ2-3; 9 nucleotides match TRBD1. Germline values: CDR1 KGHDR, CDR2 SFDVKD. The length of the CDR3 is 14 residues. Unmatched junction bases numbered 6, after V lost 9 bases and J lost 3 bases.

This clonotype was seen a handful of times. Written as DNA, the CDR3 is TGCAGTGCTAGATGGGGGGGAGAAGCGGCTGAAGCTTTCTTT. This sequence encodes CSARWGGEAAEAFF. This rearrangement joins TRBV20-1 to TRBJ1-1, with a weak D call TRBD1 (5 bases). This CDR3 spans 14 amino acids. Trimming shortened V by 2 bases and J by 6 bases, and 16 bases separated the two germline ends. Germline V CDR1 and CDR2: DFQATT, SNEGSKA (reference sequence).

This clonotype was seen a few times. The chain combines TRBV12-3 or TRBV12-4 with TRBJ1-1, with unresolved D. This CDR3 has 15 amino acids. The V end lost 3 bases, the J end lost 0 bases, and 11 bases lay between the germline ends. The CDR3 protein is CASSFTQLMNTEAFF. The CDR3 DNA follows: TGTGCCAGCAGTTTTACCCAGCTTATGAACACTGAAGCTTTCTTT.

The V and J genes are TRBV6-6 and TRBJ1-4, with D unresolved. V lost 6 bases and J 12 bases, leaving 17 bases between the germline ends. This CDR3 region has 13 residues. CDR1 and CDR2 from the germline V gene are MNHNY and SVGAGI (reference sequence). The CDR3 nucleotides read TGTGCCAGCAGAAGGGAGAATAGTGGGGAACTGTTTTTT. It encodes CASRRENSGELFF.

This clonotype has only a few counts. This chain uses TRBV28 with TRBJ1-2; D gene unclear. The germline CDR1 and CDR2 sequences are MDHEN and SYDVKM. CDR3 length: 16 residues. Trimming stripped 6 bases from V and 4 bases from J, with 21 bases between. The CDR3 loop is CASRPPLAGFSYGYTF. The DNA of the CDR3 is TGTGCCAGCAGACCCCCCTTGGCGGGGTTTAGCTATGGCTACACCTTC.